This T cell receptor beta chain was identified in a study of T cell responses to AZD1222 COVID-19 vaccine. Overall study results and limits: Mostly white British, mostly female donors; authors suggested clonal diversity may be underestimated. Baseline seropositivity occurred in only six AZD1222 recipients. The CD4 TCRs associated with vaccination extended across spike and predominated at 160-218 and 743-854. Every sample of the repertoires postdated the peak T cell response.

The CDR3 is 12 amino acids. The germline gives CDR1 MGHRA, CDR2 YSYEKL. Trimming took off 1 base at V and 4 bases at J, with 2 bases between the two ends. Sequencing used immunoSEQ multiplex PCR; TCRdb keeps in-frame clones, though not all of them. The sample records about 130,000 clones, 90% being singletons. With respect to this clone: The antigen is unknown.

The TCR comes from an adult in good health. The chain combines TRBV4-1 with TRBJ2-1; D is uncertain. The sequencing used peripheral blood, collected on day 0 of MenACWY control vaccination. The CDR3 spells CASSQGYNEQFF. The CDR3 DNA reads as TGCGCCAGCAGCCAAGGATACAATGAGCAGTTCTTC.